These 23 T cell receptor beta chains were all obtained from the same sample, sequenced in a study of blood T cell repertoires in COVID-19 (dated by TCRdb to 2020 to 2022). Receptor libraries were prepared by the immunoSEQ multiplex PCR assay. TCRdb took this table from immuneACCESS and kept in-frame rearrangements with V and J called. Such tables lack part of the clones; where checked against another copy, unresolved V genes explain under half of the gap, and the rest is unexplained. This sample holds about 170,000 clones; roughly nine tenths were observed only once. The biggest ten clones account for over 9.5% of the sample. The sample was peripheral blood. These TCRs come from a woman aged 55-69 years with COVID-19, enrolled during active disease.

The chain combines TRBV28 with TRBJ1-1, with 8 positions matching TRBD1. Trimming took 5 bases from V and 1 from J; bases not matched to a gene: 6. Germline values: CDR1 MDHEN, CDR2 SYDVKM. CDR3 length equals 15 residues. The CDR3 region has the DNA TGTGCCAGCAGTCCCTCGGGACAGGCGAACACTGAAGCTTTCTTT. It codes for CASSPSGQANTEAFF.

The chain links TRBV6-5 to TRBJ1-1; TRBD1 matches at 8 bases. J was trimmed by 3 bases and V by 8 bases; bases with no gene match: 2. CDR1 is MNHEY, CDR2 SVGAGI, per germline. The CDR3 spans 12 residues. CDR3 nucleotide sequence: TGTGCCAGCCAGACAGGGGACACTGAAGCTTTCTTT. It encodes CASQTGDTEAFF.

V and J are TRBV7-9 and TRBJ2-2; 11 bases are a match to TRBD2. Trimming at V came to 0 bases and at J to 5 bases, leaving 2 bases not matched to a gene. This CDR3 has 16 amino acids. Germline CDR1 and CDR2: SEHNR and FQNEAQ (reference sequence). CDR3 loop: CASSLAGLAATGELFF. CDR3 in DNA: TGTGCCAGCAGCTTAGCGGGACTAGCGGCAACCGGGGAGCTGTTTTTT.

The chain joins TRBV5-4 to TRBJ1-2, with D tentatively TRBD1 (5 bases). V dropped 6 bases and J dropped 2 bases, with 11 bases sitting between them. The CDR3 covers 13 residues. In germline, CDR1 is SGHNT, CDR2 YYREEE (reference sequence). The CDR3 DNA reads as TGTGCCAGCACCATAGACAGAAACTATGGCTACACCTTC. Encoded protein: CASTIDRNYGYTF.

This chain connects TRBV7-2 to TRBJ2-2; no clear D. The germline gives CDR1 SGHTA, CDR2 FQGNSA. There are 14 residues in the CDR3. Trimming removed 5 bases from V and 4 bases from J, with 11 bases in between. The CDR3 nucleotides are TGTGCCAGCAGCCCCGCTTGGCTCACCGGGGAGCTGTTTTTT. Residues: CASSPAWLTGELFF.

V is TRBV19 and J is TRBJ1-1; the D gene is possibly TRBD1 (5 bases). The germline gives CDR1 LNHDA, CDR2 SQIVND (reference sequence). The CDR3 runs 13 residues. The ends were cut back, 7 bases at V and 1 base at J, with 10 bases in the middle. DNA for the CDR3: TGTGCCAGTAACCTTCAGGGGAACACTGAAGCTTTCTTT. Its protein is CASNLQGNTEAFF. The entire variable domain, with the rest obtained from reference TRBV19 and TRBJ1-1, is as follows: DGGITQSPKYLFRKEGQNVTLSCEQNLNHDAMYWYRQDPGQGLRLIYYSQIVNDFQKGDIAEGYSVSREKKESFPLTVTSAQKNPTAFYLCASNLQGNTEAFFGQGTRLTVV.

This chain connects TRBV7-3 to TRBJ2-1; 7 positions agree with TRBD1. Germline assignment: CDR1 SGHTA and CDR2 FQGTGA. This CDR3 spans 14 amino acids. After removal of 5 bases from V and 7 bases from J, the junction contained 8 bases not matched to a gene. The CDR3 DNA sequence: TGTGCCAGCAGCCCAGGGGGTCGTAGGAATGAGCAGTTCTTC. Its protein product is CASSPGGRRNEQFF.

Points on this clone: Other DNA sequences of this sample code for an identical CDR3. The V call is TRBV6-5, the J call TRBJ1-5; 8 bases match TRBD1. The junction had 2 bases not matched to a gene; V was cut back by 0 bases and J by 4 bases. This CDR3 region has 15 residues. The germline gives CDR1 MNHEY, CDR2 SVGAGI. In nucleotides, the CDR3 is TGTGCCAGCAGTTACTCGTGGGACAGGAATCAGCCCCAGCATTTT. It encodes CASSYSWDRNQPQHF.

V and J are TRBV4-1 and TRBJ2-7; tentative D call: TRBD1 (7 bases). The CDR3 length is 17 residues. V lost 4 bases to trimming and J lost 1 base, with 20 bases between them. The V gene's germline CDR1 is MGHRA and CDR2 YSYEKL. CDR3 in DNA: TGCGCCAGCAGCCCCGGGGGCAGGGGGTCTACGTCCTACGAGCAGTACTTC. Translated: CASSPGGRGSTSYEQYF.

This clone was counted once. V usage is TRBV9 and J usage is TRBJ2-5; the match to TRBD2 covers 9 bases. The CDR3 is made up of 16 amino acids. Germline V CDR1 and CDR2: SGDLS, YYNGEE. V was clipped by 0 bases and J by 7 bases; unmatched bases: 10. The CDR3: CASSVASSGGSGTQYF. CDR3 bases: TGTGCCAGCAGCGTAGCTAGTAGCGGGGGTTCGGGGACCCAGTACTTC.

This clone appeared a single time. The rearrangement links TRBV7-8 to TRBJ1-3; no definite D call. CDR3 length equals 14 residues. V was pared by 7 bases and J by 0 bases, with 10 bases between. Per germline, CDR1 SGHVS and CDR2 FQNEAQ. The CDR3 here is CASKHRDSGNTIYF. The CDR3 nucleotides are TGTGCCAGCAAACACCGGGACTCTGGAAACACCATATATTTT.

The chain couples TRBV11-3 to TRBJ2-7; 9 bases agree with TRBD1. The germline V gene has CDR1 SGHNT and CDR2 YENEEA. V trimming: 1 base; J trimming: 5 bases; junction bases outside the gene matches: 9. The CDR3 consists of 16 residues. The CDR3 sequence is CASSLGGDRDLHEQYF. As DNA, the CDR3 is TGTGCCAGCAGCTTAGGGGGGGACAGGGACCTCCACGAGCAGTACTTC.

The rearrangement links TRBV30 to TRBJ1-4; TRBD1 agrees at 8 bases. The V and J ends lost 2 bases and 7 bases, in that order; junction bases with no gene match: 3. Germline V lookup: CDR1 GTSNPN, CDR2 SVGIG (reference sequence). The CDR3 runs 13 residues. CDR3 DNA: TGTGCCTGGAGTAAAGGACAGGGTGAAAAACTGTTTTTT. Translating gives CAWSKGQGEKLFF. Drawing the rest from reference TRBV30 and TRBJ1-4, the complete variable domain is SQTIHQWPATLVQPVGSPLSLECTVEGTSNPNLYWYRQAAGRGLQLLFYSVGIGQISSEVPQNLSASRPQDRQFILSSKKLLLSDSGFYLCAWSKGQGEKLFFGSGTQLSVL.

The rearrangement links TRBV28 to TRBJ2-1; 9 nucleotides match TRBD2. Germline-derived CDR1 and CDR2 are MDHEN and SYDVKM. This CDR3 is 20 amino acids long. The J segment lost 4 bases and the V segment lost 5 bases, leaving 21 bases of the junction unmatched. CDR3 sequence (DNA): TGTGCCAGCAGTCGTCTGGGCCCCCAAGCGGGAGGTACGAAATACAATGAGCAGTTCTTC. Translated, it gives CASSRLGPQAGGTKYNEQFF.

The chain joins TRBV4-3 to TRBJ1-2, with D uncertain. The CDR3 extends over 13 amino acids. Trimming removed 0 bases from V and 4 bases from J, with 6 bases in between. The V gene's germline CDR1 is LGHNA and CDR2 YSLEER. DNA of the CDR3: TGCGCCAGCAGCCAAGATGTCAGCTATGGCTACACCTTC. Its protein is CASSQDVSYGYTF.

V gene TRBV19 combines with J gene TRBJ2-7, with 8 bases aligning to TRBD2. Unmatched junction bases numbered 9, after V lost 7 bases and J lost 7 bases. From germline, CDR1 is LNHDA and CDR2 SQIVND (reference sequence). This CDR3 spans 13 amino acids. The CDR3, as DNA: TGTGCCAGTACCAGCCAGCGGGGGTCTGAGCAGTACTTC. Translated, it gives CASTSQRGSEQYF.

J is TRBJ2-6 and V is TRBV27, with D possibly TRBD1 on 6 matching bases. Germline V gene data show CDR1 as MNHEY and CDR2 as SMNVEV (reference sequence). The CDR3 consists of 19 residues. V lost 5 bases and J 0 bases, leaving 20 bases between the germline ends. Written as DNA, the CDR3 is TGTGCCAGCAGTGGACGGACAGTCCAGAAAGGCTCTGGGGCCAACGTCCTGACTTTC. Its translation is CASSGRTVQKGSGANVLTF.

The chain links TRBV28 to TRBJ1-5; D is ambiguous. This CDR3 region has 15 residues. CDR1 and CDR2 from the germline V gene are MDHEN and SYDVKM. With 7 bases removed from V and 3 bases from J, the gap between germline ends came to 16 bases. The CDR3 nucleotides read TGTGCCAGCACCAAAATCGGGGTTCCCAATCAGCCCCAGCATTTT. It codes for CASTKIGVPNQPQHF.

The CDR3 coding sequence is TGCGCCAGCAGCTTTGAACCCGGGACAGGTTATGGCTACACCTTC. Encoded protein: CASSFEPGTGYGYTF. The chain is built from TRBV5-1 and TRBJ1-2; TRBD1 agrees at 8 bases. The V segment lost 2 bases and the J segment 5 bases; nucleotides outside the gene matches: 8. Germline loops: CDR1 SGHRS, CDR2 YFSETQ. The length of the CDR3 is 15 residues.

The sample holds a few counts of this clone. This chain connects TRBV30 to TRBJ2-7, with 7 bases identical to TRBD1. Germline V CDR1 and CDR2: GTSNPN, SVGIG (reference sequence). This CDR3 has 12 residues. V shed 3 bases, J shed 5 bases, and the junction held 4 bases outside the gene matches. CDR3 sequence (DNA): TGTGCCTGGAGGAGACAGGGAGACGAGCAGTACTTC. Translation: CAWRRQGDEQYF.

This rearrangement joins TRBV19 to TRBJ2-7; 8 positions agree with TRBD1. The germline gives CDR1 LNHDA, CDR2 SQIVND (reference sequence). V was clipped by 6 bases and J by 2 bases; unmatched bases: 6. The CDR3 has 14 residues. The CDR3 sequence is CASSGQGEAYEQYF. Here the CDR3 DNA reads TGTGCCAGTAGCGGACAGGGAGAGGCCTACGAGCAGTACTTC.

CDR3 in amino acids: CASSKRQGTDQPQHF. CDR3 bases: TGTGCCAGCAGCAAACGACAGGGAACGGACCAGCCCCAGCATTTT. The chain recombines TRBV28 with TRBJ1-5; 7 nucleotides line up with TRBD1. The junction had 12 bases not matched to a gene; V was cut back by 6 bases and J by 7 bases. Germline CDR1 and CDR2: MDHEN and SYDVKM. The CDR3 runs 15 residues.

The chain joins TRBV5-4 to TRBJ2-7; 12 bases match TRBD1. The V gene's germline CDR1 is SGHNT and CDR2 YYREEE (reference sequence). This CDR3 has 15 residues. V lost 4 bases, J lost 6 bases, and 8 bases stayed unmatched. In DNA form, the CDR3 reads TGTGCCAGCAGCCCCGGAGGGACAGGGGGCTCCGAGCAGTACTTC. This translates into CASSPGGTGGSEQYF.